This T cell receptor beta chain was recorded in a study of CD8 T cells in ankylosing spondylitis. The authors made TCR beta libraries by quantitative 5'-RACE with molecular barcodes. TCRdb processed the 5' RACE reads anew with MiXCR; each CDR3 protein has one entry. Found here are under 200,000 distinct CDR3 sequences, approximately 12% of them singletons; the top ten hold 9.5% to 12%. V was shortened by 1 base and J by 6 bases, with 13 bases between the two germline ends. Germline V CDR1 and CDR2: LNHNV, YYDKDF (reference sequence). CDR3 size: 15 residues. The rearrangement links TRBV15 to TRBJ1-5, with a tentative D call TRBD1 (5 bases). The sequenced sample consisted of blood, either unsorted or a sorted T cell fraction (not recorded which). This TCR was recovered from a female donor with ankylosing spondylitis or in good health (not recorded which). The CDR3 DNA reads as TGTGCCACCAGCAGAGGTGGGGCCGTTCTTCAGCCCCAGCATTTT. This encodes CATSRGGAVLQPQHF.